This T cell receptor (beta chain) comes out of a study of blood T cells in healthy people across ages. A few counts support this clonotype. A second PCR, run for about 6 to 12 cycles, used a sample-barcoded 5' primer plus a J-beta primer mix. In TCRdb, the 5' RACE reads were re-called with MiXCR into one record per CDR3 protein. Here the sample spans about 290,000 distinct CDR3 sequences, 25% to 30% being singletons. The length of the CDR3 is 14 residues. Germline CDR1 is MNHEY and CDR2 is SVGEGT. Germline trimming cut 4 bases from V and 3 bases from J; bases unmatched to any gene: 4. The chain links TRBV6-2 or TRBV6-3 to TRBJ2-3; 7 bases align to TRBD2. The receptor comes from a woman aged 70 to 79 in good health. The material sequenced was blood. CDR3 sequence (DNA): TGTGCCAGCAGTTCAAGCGGGGAAACAGATACGCAGTATTTT. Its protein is CASSSSGETDTQYF.